Presented here are 2 T cell receptor beta chains from one specimen sequenced in a study of blood T cell repertoires in COVID-19. Only in-frame clones appear in the TCRdb table, and some are missing; sequencing was by immunoSEQ multiplex PCR. This sample has 200,000 to 300,000 clones, with 75% to 95% found just once. Material: peripheral blood. These receptors originate from a person aged 18 to 35 with COVID-19, enrolled during active disease.

This clone was observed once. This chain connects TRBV6-5 to TRBJ1-5; 9 bases match TRBD1. V lost 5 bases, J lost 6 bases, and 5 bases stayed unmatched. The CDR3 is made up of 14 amino acids. The V gene's germline CDR1 is MNHEY and CDR2 SVGAGI. DNA for the CDR3: TGTGCCAGCAGTCTAGGACAGGGGAGTCAGCCCCAGCATTTT. Protein: CASSLGQGSQPQHF.

This chain uses TRBV7-9 with TRBJ2-2, with 12 bases identical to TRBD2. The CDR3 contains 19 residues. Per germline, CDR1 SEHNR and CDR2 FQNEAQ (reference sequence). V gave up 6 bases and J gave up 3 bases; unmatched junction bases: 14. The CDR3 here is CASRQEVLAGGIYTGELFF. Here the CDR3 DNA reads TGTGCCAGCAGACAAGAGGTCCTAGCGGGAGGGATATACACCGGGGAGCTGTTTTTT.